This record covers a single T cell receptor beta chain. Sequenced by immunoSEQ multiplex PCR; TCRdb stores in-frame clones only, minus some. The sample has 150,000 to 200,000 clones; almost 85% are singletons. V was cut by 4 bases and J by 1 base, with 16 bases left in between. The CDR3 is made up of 15 amino acids. From germline, CDR1 is GTSNPN and CDR2 SVGIG (reference sequence). The data originate from a study of cytomegalovirus exposure and HLA in healthy donors. The sample taken for sequencing was PBMCs. The source is a man in his thirties or forties in good health and CMV-seropositive. This chain connects TRBV30 to TRBJ1-1; the D gene is possibly TRBD1 (5 bases). CDR3 loop: CAWNNRGRANTEAFF. The CDR3 nucleotides read TGTGCCTGGAACAATAGGGGCAGGGCGAACACTGAAGCTTTCTTT.